This T cell receptor (beta chain) was sequenced during a study of human T cells and chemical hapten exposure. Overall study: The patch tests put 0.01% DPC on the skin of the upper back and were read 6 days later.

Judged by abundance, this clonotype is medium-sized. Its antigen remains unidentified. Notes on the study in general: Among expanded TCRs, significantly more large CDR3 similarity clusters formed than among controls. TCRs above 1 in 1000 frequency stayed constant with DPC sensitization.

CDR1 and CDR2 from the germline V gene are SQVTM and ANQGSEA. Trimming pared 5 bases from V and 3 bases from J, leaving 12 bases between. There are 13 residues in the CDR3. TCRdb analysed the RACE reads with MiXCR anew, one entry per CDR3 protein. The sample lists roughly 43,000 distinct CDR3 sequences, 9.5% to 10% occurring once. Time point specified: patch test 2, 6 weeks after DPC sensitization. The treatment is: therapeutic diphenylcyclopropenone sensitization with weekly scalp DPC. Someone pulled total RNA out of unfractionated whole blood. This chain connects TRBV29-1 to TRBJ2-3, with a weak D call TRBD2 (6 bases). Source: whole blood, taken in connection with sensitization to the hapten diphenylcyclopropenone (DPC). This receptor was obtained from a woman aged 25 to 39 with alopecia areata. Some clones in this sample may be carry-over from other donors' samples. CDR3 in DNA: TGCAGCGTTACCGGGACTCTGACAGATACGCAGTATTTT. It yields the protein CSVTGTLTDTQYF.